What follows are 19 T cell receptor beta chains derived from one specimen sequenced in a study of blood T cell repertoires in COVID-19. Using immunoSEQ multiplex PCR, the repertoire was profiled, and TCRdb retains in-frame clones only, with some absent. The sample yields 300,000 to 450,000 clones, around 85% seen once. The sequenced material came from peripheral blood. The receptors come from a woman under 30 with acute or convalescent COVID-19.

The CDR3 loop is CASSYRLAGTYEQYF. In DNA, the CDR3 is TGTGCCAGCAGTTACCGTCTAGCGGGTACCTACGAGCAGTACTTC. The rearrangement uses TRBV6-5 and TRBJ2-7, with TRBD2 identical over 8 bases. The CDR3 runs to 15 residues. The germline gives CDR1 MNHEY, CDR2 SVGAGI. With V trimmed by 2 bases and J by 2 bases, 5 bases remained unmatched.

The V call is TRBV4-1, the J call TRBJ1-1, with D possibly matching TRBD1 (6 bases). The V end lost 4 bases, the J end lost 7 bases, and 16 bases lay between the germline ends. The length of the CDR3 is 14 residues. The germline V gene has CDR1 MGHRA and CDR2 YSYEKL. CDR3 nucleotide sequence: TGCGCCAGCAGCCCCCTTGGACAGAAAATTGAAGCTTTCTTT. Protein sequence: CASSPLGQKIEAFF.

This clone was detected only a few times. CDR3 sequence: CAGQGGFYGYTF. The CDR3, as DNA: TGTGCCGGACAGGGGGGGTTCTATGGCTACACCTTC. The chain employs TRBV30 and TRBJ1-2; TRBD1 aligns across 10 bases. Germline CDR1 GTSNPN, CDR2 SVGIG (reference sequence). V lost 8 bases, J lost 4 bases, and 4 bases stayed unmatched. This CDR3 contains 12 residues.

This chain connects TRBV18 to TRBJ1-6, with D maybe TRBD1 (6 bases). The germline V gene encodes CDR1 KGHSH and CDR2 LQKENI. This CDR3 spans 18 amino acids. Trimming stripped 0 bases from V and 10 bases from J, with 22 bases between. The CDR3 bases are TGTGCCAGCTCACCACCGGGTAGAAACAGGGAGAGAAGCTCACCCCTCCACTTT. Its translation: CASSPPGRNRERSSPLHF.

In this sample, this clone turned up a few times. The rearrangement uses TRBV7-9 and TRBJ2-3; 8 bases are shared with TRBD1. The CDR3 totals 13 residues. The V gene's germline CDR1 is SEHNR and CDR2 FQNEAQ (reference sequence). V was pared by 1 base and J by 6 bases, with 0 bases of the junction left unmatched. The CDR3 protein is CASSLGTGDTQYF. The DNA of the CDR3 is TGTGCCAGCAGCTTAGGGACAGGGGATACGCAGTATTTT.

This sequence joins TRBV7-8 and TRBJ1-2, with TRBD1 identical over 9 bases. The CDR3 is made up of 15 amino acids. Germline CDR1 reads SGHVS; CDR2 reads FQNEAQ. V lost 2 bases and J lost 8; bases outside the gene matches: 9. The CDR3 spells CASSLSAGQGRGYTF. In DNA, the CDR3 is TGTGCCAGCAGCTTATCCGCCGGACAGGGGAGAGGCTACACCTTC.

The CDR3 reads CASSLDLLDRADGYTF. For the CDR3, the DNA is TGTGCCAGCAGCTTGGACCTGTTGGACAGAGCCGATGGCTACACCTTC. The chain recombines TRBV5-5 with TRBJ1-2; a weak D match, TRBD1 (6 bases). V was trimmed by 0 bases and J by 6 bases, leaving 18 bases between them. CDR3 length equals 16 residues. The germline CDR1 and CDR2 sequences are SGHKS and YYEKEE (reference sequence).

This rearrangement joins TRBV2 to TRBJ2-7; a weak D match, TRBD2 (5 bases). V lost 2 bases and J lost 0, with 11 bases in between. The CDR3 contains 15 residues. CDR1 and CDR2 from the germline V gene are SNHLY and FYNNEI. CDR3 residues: CASSEWGVGSYEQYF. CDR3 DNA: TGTGCCAGCAGTGAATGGGGAGTGGGCTCCTACGAGCAGTACTTC.

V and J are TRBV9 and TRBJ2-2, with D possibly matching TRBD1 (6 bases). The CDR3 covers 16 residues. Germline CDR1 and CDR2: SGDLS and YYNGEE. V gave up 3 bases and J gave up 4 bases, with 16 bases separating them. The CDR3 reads CASSAKGQFTTGELFF. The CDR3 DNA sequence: TGTGCCAGCAGCGCTAAAGGACAGTTTACCACCGGGGAGCTGTTTTTT.

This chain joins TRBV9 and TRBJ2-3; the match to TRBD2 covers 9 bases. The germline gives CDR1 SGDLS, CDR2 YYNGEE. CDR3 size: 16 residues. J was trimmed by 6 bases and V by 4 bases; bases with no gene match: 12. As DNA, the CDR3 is TGTGCCAGCAGCCCGCGTATAGCGGGAGATCGGGATACGCAGTATTTT. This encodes CASSPRIAGDRDTQYF.

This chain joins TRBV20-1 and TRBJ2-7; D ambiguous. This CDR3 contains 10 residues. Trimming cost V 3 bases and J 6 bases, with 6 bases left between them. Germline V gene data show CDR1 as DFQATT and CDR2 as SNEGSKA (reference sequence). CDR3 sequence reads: CSASFGEQYF. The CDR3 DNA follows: TGCAGTGCTAGTTTCGGCGAGCAGTACTTC.

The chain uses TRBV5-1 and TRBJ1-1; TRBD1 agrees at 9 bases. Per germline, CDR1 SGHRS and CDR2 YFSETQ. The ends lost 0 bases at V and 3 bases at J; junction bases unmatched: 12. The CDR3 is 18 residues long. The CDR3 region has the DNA TGCGCCAGCAGCTTGGGTCTTCCGGGACAGGGTCGGGACACTGAAGCTTTCTTT. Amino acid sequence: CASSLGLPGQGRDTEAFF.

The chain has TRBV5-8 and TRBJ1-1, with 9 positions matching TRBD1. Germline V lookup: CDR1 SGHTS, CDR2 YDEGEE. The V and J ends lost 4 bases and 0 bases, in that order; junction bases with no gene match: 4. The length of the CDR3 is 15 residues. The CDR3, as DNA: TGTGCCAGCAGCCGGGGACAGGGCGTGAACACTGAAGCTTTCTTT. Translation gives CASSRGQGVNTEAFF.

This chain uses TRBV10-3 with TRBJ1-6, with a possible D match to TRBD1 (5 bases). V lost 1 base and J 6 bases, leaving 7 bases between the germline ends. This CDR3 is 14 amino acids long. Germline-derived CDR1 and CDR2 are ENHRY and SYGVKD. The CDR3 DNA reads TGTGCCATCAGTGAGTGGCAGGGTAATTCACCCCTCCACTTT. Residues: CAISEWQGNSPLHF.

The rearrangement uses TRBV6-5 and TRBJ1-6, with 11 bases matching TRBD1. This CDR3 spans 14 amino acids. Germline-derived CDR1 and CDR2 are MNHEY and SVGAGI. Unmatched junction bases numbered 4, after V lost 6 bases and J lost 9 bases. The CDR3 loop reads CASSTGQGVSPLHF. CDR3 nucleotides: TGTGCCAGCAGCACGGGACAGGGGGTTTCACCCCTCCACTTT.

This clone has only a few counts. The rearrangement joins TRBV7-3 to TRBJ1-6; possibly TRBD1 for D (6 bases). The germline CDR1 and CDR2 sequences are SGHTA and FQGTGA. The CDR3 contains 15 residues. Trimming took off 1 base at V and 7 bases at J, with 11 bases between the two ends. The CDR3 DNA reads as TGTGCCAGCAGCTTAATGGCAGGGGACAATTCACCCCTCCACTTT. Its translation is CASSLMAGDNSPLHF.

The CDR3: CASSKDRVETGNTIYF. CDR3 nucleotide sequence: TGCGCCAGCAGCAAGGACAGGGTTGAGACTGGAAACACCATATATTTT. The chain recombines TRBV5-1 with TRBJ1-3; 8 bases line up with TRBD1. The ends lost 4 bases at V and 2 bases at J; junction bases unmatched: 8. The CDR3 contains 16 residues. Germline V gene sequence: CDR1 SGHRS, CDR2 YFSETQ.

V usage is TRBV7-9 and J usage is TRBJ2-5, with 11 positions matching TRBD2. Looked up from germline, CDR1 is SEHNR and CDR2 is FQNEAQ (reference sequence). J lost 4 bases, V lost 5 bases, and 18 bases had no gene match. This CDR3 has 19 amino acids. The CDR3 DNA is TGTGCCAGCAGCCAGGGGGTCCAACTAGCGGGAGAGAGTGGAGAGACCCAGTACTTC. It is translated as CASSQGVQLAGESGETQYF.

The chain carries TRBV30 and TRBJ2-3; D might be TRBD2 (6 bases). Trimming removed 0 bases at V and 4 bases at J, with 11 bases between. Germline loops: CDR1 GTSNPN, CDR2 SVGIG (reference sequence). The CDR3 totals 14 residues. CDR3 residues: CAWSVAGGADTQYF. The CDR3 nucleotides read TGTGCCTGGAGTGTAGCCGGGGGAGCAGATACGCAGTATTTT. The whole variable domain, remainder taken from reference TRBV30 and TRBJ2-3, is SQTIHQWPATLVQPVGSPLSLECTVEGTSNPNLYWYRQAAGRGLQLLFYSVGIGQISSEVPQNLSASRPQDRQFILSSKKLLLSDSGFYLCAWSVAGGADTQYFGPGTRLTVL.